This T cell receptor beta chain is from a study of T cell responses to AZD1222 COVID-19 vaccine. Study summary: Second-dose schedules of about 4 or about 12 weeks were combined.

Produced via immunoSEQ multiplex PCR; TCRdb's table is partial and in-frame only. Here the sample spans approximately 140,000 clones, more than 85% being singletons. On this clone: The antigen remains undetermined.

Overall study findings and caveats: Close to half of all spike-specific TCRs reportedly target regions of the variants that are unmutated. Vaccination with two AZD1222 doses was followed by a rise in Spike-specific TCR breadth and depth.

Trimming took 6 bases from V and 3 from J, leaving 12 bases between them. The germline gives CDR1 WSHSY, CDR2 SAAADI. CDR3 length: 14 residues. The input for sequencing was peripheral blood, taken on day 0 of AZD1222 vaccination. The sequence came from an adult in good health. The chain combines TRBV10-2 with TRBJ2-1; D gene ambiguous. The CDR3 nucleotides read TGCGCCAGCAGGGAGAGTTCGGTCTACAATGAGCAGTTCTTC. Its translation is CASRESSVYNEQFF.